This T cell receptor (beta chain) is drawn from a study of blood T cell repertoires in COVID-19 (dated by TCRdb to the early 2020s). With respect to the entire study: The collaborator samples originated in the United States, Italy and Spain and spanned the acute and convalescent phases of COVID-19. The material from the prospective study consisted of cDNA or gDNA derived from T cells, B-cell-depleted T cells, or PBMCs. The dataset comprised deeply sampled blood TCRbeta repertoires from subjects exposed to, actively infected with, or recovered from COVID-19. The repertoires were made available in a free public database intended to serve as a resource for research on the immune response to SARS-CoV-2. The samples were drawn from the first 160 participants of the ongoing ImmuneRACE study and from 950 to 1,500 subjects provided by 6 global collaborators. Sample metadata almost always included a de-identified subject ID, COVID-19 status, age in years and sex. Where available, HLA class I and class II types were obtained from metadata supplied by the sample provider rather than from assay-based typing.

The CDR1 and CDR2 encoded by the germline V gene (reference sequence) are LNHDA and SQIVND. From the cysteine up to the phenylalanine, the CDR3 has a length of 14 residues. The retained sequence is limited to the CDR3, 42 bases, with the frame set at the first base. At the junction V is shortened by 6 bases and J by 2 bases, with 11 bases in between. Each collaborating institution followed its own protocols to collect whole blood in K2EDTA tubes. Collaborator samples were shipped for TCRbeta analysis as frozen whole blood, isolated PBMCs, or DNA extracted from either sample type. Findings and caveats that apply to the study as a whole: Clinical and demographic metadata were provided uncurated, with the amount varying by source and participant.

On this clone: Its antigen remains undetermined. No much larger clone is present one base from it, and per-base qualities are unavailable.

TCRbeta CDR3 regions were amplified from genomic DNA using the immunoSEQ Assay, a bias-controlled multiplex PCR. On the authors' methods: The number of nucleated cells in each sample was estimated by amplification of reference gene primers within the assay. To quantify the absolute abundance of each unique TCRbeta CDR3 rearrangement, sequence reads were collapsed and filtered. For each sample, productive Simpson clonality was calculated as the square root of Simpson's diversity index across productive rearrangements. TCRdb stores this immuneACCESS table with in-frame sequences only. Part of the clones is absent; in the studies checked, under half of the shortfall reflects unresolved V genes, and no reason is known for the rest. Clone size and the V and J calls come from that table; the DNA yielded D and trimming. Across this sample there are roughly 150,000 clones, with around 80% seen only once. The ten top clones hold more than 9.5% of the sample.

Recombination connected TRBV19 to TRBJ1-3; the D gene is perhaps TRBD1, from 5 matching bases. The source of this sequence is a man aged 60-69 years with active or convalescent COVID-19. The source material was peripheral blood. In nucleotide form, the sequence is TGTGCCAGTAGCGAATTGACAGCTGGAAACACCATATATTTT. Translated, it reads CASSELTAGNTIYF.